Sequencing of this T cell receptor (beta chain) was carried out in a study of CD8 T cells in ankylosing spondylitis. The ends lost 0 bases at V and 6 bases at J; junction bases unmatched: 13. Germline V CDR1 and CDR2: MNHEY, SMNVEV (reference sequence). The CDR3 is 18 amino acids. Using its own MiXCR run on the 5' RACE reads, TCRdb lists one record per CDR3 protein. The sample has under 300,000 distinct CDR3 sequences, about a sixth seen once. This clonotype has more than one count but fewer than ten. Its specificity is not known. Study results and limitations: Existing reports had already noted some motif variants in reactive arthritis synovial fluid and blood. Those disease-linked clones were CD8+; they were also relatively rare in peripheral blood. The study looked at matched synovial fluid samples from ankylosing spondylitis patients. Disease-linked clones were reported to be significantly enriched there. What appeared characteristic of ankylosing spondylitis blood was a TCR beta motif of eight highly homologous variants.

What was sequenced was blood, either unsorted or a sorted T cell fraction (not recorded which). V and J are TRBV27 and TRBJ2-1, with 8 bases fitting TRBD2. The origin of this receptor is a male donor with ankylosing spondylitis or in good health (not recorded which). In DNA form, the CDR3 reads TGTGCCAGCAGTTTATCGAAGTATGTAGCGGGAACCCTCAATGAGCAGTTCTTC. This gives the protein CASSLSKYVAGTLNEQFF.